Listed here is a single TCR beta chain. This entry comes from a study of blood T cell repertoires in COVID-19. The V and J ends lost 8 bases and 2 bases, in that order; junction bases with no gene match: 6. Looked up from germline, CDR1 is SNHLY and CDR2 is FYNNEI. This CDR3 contains 13 residues. In the source study's methods: Reference gene primer amplification gave nucleated cell count estimates. Sequenced by immunoSEQ multiplex PCR; TCRdb stores in-frame clones only, minus some. V and J calls and clone size are copied from that table; D and trimming were computed from the DNA. The repertoire holds 95,000 to 150,000 clones, with 75% to 90% as singletons.

Source material: peripheral blood. The origin of this receptor is a woman older than 75 with COVID-19, enrolled during active disease. The V call is TRBV2, the J call TRBJ2-7; TRBD2 agrees at 7 bases. CDR3 nucleotides: TGTGCCAGCGCTGTGGGACTAACCTACGAGCAGTACTTC. As protein: CASAVGLTYEQYF.